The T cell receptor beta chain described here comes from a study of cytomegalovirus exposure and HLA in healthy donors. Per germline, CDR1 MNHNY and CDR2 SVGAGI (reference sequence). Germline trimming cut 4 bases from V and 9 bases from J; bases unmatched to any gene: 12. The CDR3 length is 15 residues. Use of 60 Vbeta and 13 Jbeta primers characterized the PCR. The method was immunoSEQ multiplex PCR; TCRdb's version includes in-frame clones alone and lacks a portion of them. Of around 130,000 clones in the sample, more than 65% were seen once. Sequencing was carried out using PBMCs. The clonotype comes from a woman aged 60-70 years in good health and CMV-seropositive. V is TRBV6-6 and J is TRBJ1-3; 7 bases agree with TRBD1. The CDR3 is CASSSRTGAAGTIYF. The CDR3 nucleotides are TGTGCCAGCAGTTCTAGGACAGGCGCCGCGGGCACCATATATTTT.